These 7 T cell receptor beta chains share one sample of origin, sequenced in a study of metastatic and nonmetastatic thyroid tumors. TCRdb called clones again from the PCR reads with MiXCR. The profile covers fewer than 20,000 clones, with approximately 23% appearing a single time and less than 8% taken by the ten largest. Among the patients, none had received any treatment before thyroid surgery. The sequenced sample was adjacent normal tissue. These receptor sequences come from a female donor with papillary thyroid cancer or a benign thyroid nodule (not recorded which). Some clones in this sample may be carry-over from other donors' samples.

Turning to this clone: One junction end disagrees with the germline gene, perhaps due to a read error. The rearrangement links TRBV5-8 to TRBJ2-7; 8 nucleotides align to TRBD2. The CDR3 spans 15 residues. Germline V CDR1 and CDR2: SGHTS, YDEGEE. DNA for the CDR3: TGTGCCAGCAGCAACCGGGGGGGGACATCCTACGAGCAGTGCTTC. Translating it yields CASSNRGGTSYEQCF.

At least ten counts were recorded for this clone. The chain links TRBV20-1 to TRBJ1-5; no firm D call. Germline CDR1 reads DFQATT; CDR2 reads SNEGSKA (reference sequence). Between the trimmed V and J ends, which lost 4 bases and 6 bases, there was a span of 16 bases. The CDR3 contains 14 residues. The CDR3 DNA is TGCAGTGCTACGGGAAGCGACCGCCCTCAGCCCCAGCATTTT. It specifies CSATGSDRPQPQHF.

For this clone: Additional DNA sequences in this sample encode the identical CDR3. The chain couples TRBV15 to TRBJ1-6; no firm D call. The length of the CDR3 is 13 residues. Trimming left V 3 bases short and J 8 bases short, with 8 bases between. Looked up from germline, CDR1 is LNHNV and CDR2 is YYDKDF (reference sequence). The CDR3: CATSRAQDSPLHF. CDR3 sequence (DNA): TGTGCCACCAGCAGGGCGCAGGATTCACCCCTCCACTTT. The full variable domain, rest sourced from reference TRBV15 and TRBJ1-6, is DAMVIQNPRYQVTQFGKPVTLSCSQTLNHNVMYWYQQKSSQAPKLLFHYYDKDFNNEADTPDNFQSRRPNTSFCFLDIRSPGLGDTAMYLCATSRAQDSPLHFGNGTRLTVT.

The sample holds one count of this clone. The conserved final phenylalanine or tryptophan is absent from the CDR3, which likely points to a read error. The DNA is left out, because the CDR3 cannot be placed on it with certainty; the CDR3 is given as TCRdb lists it. This chain connects TRBV5-1 to TRBJ2-3. The CDR3 is 11 amino acids in total, end residues counted. The germline CDR1 and CDR2 sequences are SGHRS and YFSETQ. CDR3 region: CASLIADTRYL.

This clone was detected once. The chain joins TRBV20-1 to TRBJ2-3; D is unclear. Germline-derived CDR1 and CDR2 are DFQATT and SNEGSKA (reference sequence). V lost 8 bases, J lost 2 bases, and 14 bases lay in between. The length of the CDR3 is 13 residues. In DNA, the CDR3 is TGCAGTTCCACCGGGTCCAACACAGATACGCAGTATTTT. Residues: CSSTGSNTDTQYF.

This clone has more than one count but fewer than ten. The J gene is TRBJ2-3, the V gene TRBV6-5; perhaps TRBD2 as D (6 bases). V was shortened by 8 bases and J by 3 bases, with 24 bases between the two germline ends. This CDR3 has 17 amino acids. Germline CDR1 MNHEY, CDR2 SVGAGI. CDR3 coding DNA: TGTGCCAGCCGAGGCGCCAGGGACTCACGCCCGACAGATACGCAGTATTTT. This codes for CASRGARDSRPTDTQYF.

By share, this clone counts as medium-sized. The J gene is TRBJ2-1, the V gene TRBV10-2; a weak D match, TRBD2 (6 bases). CDR3 length: 13 amino acids. Germline CDR1 reads WSHSY; CDR2 reads SAAADI. V was trimmed by 5 bases and J by 8 bases, leaving 13 bases between them. In DNA form, the CDR3 reads TGCGCCAGCAGTCAAGGGGCGGGATATGAGCAGTTCTTC. This encodes CASSQGAGYEQFF.